A single T cell receptor beta chain is shown here with its context. Antigen unknown. The entry originates in a study of post-analysis software for immune sequencing data. Study-level results: Relative to controls, patients had about 5 TRBV segments at higher frequency, with TRBV5-6, TRBV5-1 and TRBV20-1 among these.

This CDR3 has 13 residues. Per the germline V gene, CDR1 is ENHRY and CDR2 is SYGVKD. V lost 7 bases and J 10 bases, leaving 17 bases between the germline ends. TCR beta cDNA libraries included unique molecular identifiers. Each CDR3 protein is one row after TCRdb ran MiXCR on the PCR reads. The sample yields 650,000 to 900,000 distinct CDR3 sequences, about half seen once. Sequencing was carried out using blood. The genes are TRBV10-3 and TRBJ2-1; D may match TRBD1 or TRBD2 (5 bases each). This TCR was recovered from a girl under 18 with multiple sclerosis. The CDR3 is CAIKVSTEGEQFF. As DNA, the CDR3 is TGTGCCATCAAAGTCTCCACCGAGGGGGAGCAGTTCTTC.